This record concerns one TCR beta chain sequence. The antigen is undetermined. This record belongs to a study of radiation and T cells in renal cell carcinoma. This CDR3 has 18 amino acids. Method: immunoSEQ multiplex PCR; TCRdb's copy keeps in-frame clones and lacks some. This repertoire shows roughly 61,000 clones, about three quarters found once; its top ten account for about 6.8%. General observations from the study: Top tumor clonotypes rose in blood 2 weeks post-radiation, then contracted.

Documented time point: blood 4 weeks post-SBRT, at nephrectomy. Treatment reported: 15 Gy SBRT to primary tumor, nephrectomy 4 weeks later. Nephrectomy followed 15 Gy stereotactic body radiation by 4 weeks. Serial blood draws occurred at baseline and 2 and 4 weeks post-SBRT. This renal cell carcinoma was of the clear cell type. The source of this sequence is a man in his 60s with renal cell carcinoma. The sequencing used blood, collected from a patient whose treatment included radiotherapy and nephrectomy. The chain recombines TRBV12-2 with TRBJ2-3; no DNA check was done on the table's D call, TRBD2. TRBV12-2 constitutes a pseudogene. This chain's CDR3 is CASRYPHLLAGGTDTQYF. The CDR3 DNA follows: TGTGCAAGTCGCTACCCACACCTACTAGCGGGGGGGACAGATACGCAGTATTTT.